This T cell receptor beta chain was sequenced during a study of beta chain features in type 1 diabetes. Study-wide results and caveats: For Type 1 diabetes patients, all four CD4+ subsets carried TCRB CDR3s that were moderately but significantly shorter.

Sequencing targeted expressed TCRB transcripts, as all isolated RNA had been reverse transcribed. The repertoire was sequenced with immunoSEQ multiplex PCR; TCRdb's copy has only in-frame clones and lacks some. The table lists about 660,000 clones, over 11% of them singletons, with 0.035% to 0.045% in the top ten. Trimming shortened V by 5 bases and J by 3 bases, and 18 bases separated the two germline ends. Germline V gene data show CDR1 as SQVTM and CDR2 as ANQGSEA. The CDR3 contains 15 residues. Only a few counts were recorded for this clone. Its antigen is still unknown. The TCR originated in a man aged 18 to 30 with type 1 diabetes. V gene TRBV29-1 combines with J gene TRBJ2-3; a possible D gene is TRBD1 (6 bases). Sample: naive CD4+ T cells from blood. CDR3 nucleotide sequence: TGCAGCGTTATACACAGGGTGTTGGGGACAGATACGCAGTATTTT. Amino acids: CSVIHRVLGTDTQYF.